Listed here are 10 T cell receptor beta chains from one sample, sequenced in a study of OX40 agonist ivuxolimab in advanced cancers. Assay used: immunoSEQ multiplex PCR; TCRdb lists only in-frame clones, some missing. The table records 20,000 to 25,000 clones, around 80% of them present only once. The material was CD4+ or CD8+ T cells sorted from blood, obtained in a trial of the OX40 agonist ivuxolimab. These receptors were collected from an adult with an advanced solid tumor such as melanoma, head and neck, liver or kidney cancer.

The chain links TRBV28 to TRBJ1-1; D not resolved. Germline values: CDR1 MDHEN, CDR2 SYDVKM. With 6 bases removed from V and 1 base from J, the gap between germline ends came to 9 bases. The CDR3 length is 13 residues. CDR3 sequence: CASRLLTNTEAFF. CDR3 DNA: TGTGCCAGCAGGCTTTTGACGAACACTGAAGCTTTCTTT.

The CDR3 loop reads CASSLGESSPLHF. The CDR3 DNA follows: TGTGCCAGCAGCTTAGGGGAGAGTTCACCCCTCCACTTT. This sequence joins TRBV7-3 and TRBJ1-6; no reliable D call. CDR1 is SGHTA, CDR2 FQGTGA, per germline. The CDR3 contains 13 residues. Deletions cut 2 bases from V and 9 bases from J, with 8 bases between. Using reference TRBV7-3 and TRBJ1-6 for the parts outside the CDR3, the full variable domain is GAGVSQTPSNKVTEKGKYVELRCDPISGHTALYWYRQSLGQGPEFLIYFQGTGAADDSGLPNDRFFAVRPEGSVSTLKIQRTERGDSAVYLCASSLGESSPLHFGNGTRLTVT.

The rearrangement joins TRBV5-1 to TRBJ1-2; 7 nucleotides match TRBD1. The V segment lost 0 bases and the J segment 5 bases; nucleotides outside the gene matches: 4. Per the germline V gene, CDR1 is SGHRS and CDR2 is YFSETQ. This CDR3 has 14 residues. DNA of the CDR3: TGCGCCAGCAGCTTGGCGACAGGGCCTTATGGCTACACCTTC. It encodes CASSLATGPYGYTF.

This clone was recorded only once. The chain recombines TRBV6-5 with TRBJ2-1; D remains ambiguous. Between the trimmed V and J ends, which lost 5 bases and 10 bases, there was a span of 18 bases. The CDR3 is 14 residues long. In germline, CDR1 is MNHEY, CDR2 SVGAGI. The CDR3 nucleotides read TGTGCCAGCAGTCCTTCTCTTTACCGAGGAGAGCAGTTCTTC. Amino acid sequence: CASSPSLYRGEQFF.

The chain joins TRBV5-1 to TRBJ2-3; 7 bases line up with TRBD1. Germline CDR1 is SGHRS and CDR2 is YFSETQ. The ends lost 3 bases at V and 5 bases at J; junction bases unmatched: 9. This CDR3 comprises 15 residues. CDR3 DNA: TGCGCCAGCAGCTCTTACAGGGGTGTGAAAGATACGCAGTATTTT. Its protein product is CASSSYRGVKDTQYF.

This clone has a handful of counts. The chain has TRBV19 and TRBJ1-5; the D gene is possibly TRBD1 (6 bases). Germline V gives CDR1 LNHDA, CDR2 SQIVND (reference sequence). The CDR3 spans 13 residues. The ends were cut back, 7 bases at V and 5 bases at J, with 12 bases in the middle. The CDR3 DNA reads as TGTGCCAGTAACCGCAGGACAGATCAGCCCCAGCATTTT. Protein sequence: CASNRRTDQPQHF.

The V call is TRBV21-1, the J call TRBJ1-1; the D call of TRBD1 is as the table states it, not checked on the DNA. TRBV21-1 is a pseudogene. The CDR3 is made up of 19 amino acids. CDR3: CASSKAPLPGQGGNTEAFF. Written as DNA, the CDR3 is TGTGCCAGCAGCAAAGCCCCTCTTCCGGGACAGGGGGGGAACACTGAAGCTTTCTTT.

This chain joins TRBV6-1 and TRBJ2-7; 7 nucleotides match TRBD2. The V segment lost 8 bases and the J segment 0 bases; nucleotides outside the gene matches: 4. CDR1 is MNHNS and CDR2 is SASEGT in the germline V gene. The CDR3 totals 13 residues. The CDR3 DNA reads TGTGCCAGCGGAGCGGGGAGCTCCTACGAGCAGTACTTC. Protein: CASGAGSSYEQYF.

Remarks on this clone: Other DNA sequences in this specimen translate into the identical CDR3. This rearrangement joins TRBV13 to TRBJ1-1; D unresolved. In germline, CDR1 is PRHDT, CDR2 FYEKMQ (reference sequence). V was clipped by 5 bases and J by 2 bases, with 12 bases between them. The CDR3 contains 14 residues. The CDR3 sequence is CASSRGRPNTEAFF. The CDR3 DNA sequence: TGTGCCAGCAGCCGAGGTAGGCCTAACACTGAAGCTTTCTTT.

This chain connects TRBV18 to TRBJ1-3; D is undetermined. Germline V CDR1 and CDR2: KGHSH, LQKENI. V was trimmed by 0 bases and J by 7 bases, leaving 16 bases between them. This CDR3 has 16 amino acids. CDR3 coding DNA: TGTGCCAGCTCACCACCGATGTCTGCATTTTTTAACACCATATATTTT. Its protein is CASSPPMSAFFNTIYF.